These 5 T cell receptor beta chains share one sample of origin, sequenced in a study of control samples from healthy donors and cancer patients. Profiled with immunoSEQ multiplex PCR; TCRdb holds only in-frame clones, not every one. The table has tens of thousands of clones, roughly 91% seen once; the top ten hold approximately 16%. The specimen was blood. These receptors all come from a man aged 45-60 years in good health.

For the CDR3, the DNA is TGTGCCAGCAGTTTAAGGGAGACCTACGAGCAGTACTTC. It yields the protein CASSLRETYEQYF. The genes are TRBV27 and TRBJ2-7; TRBD2 might be the D (5 bases). V was pared by 2 bases and J by 2 bases, with 7 bases between. The germline V gene has CDR1 MNHEY and CDR2 SMNVEV (reference sequence). CDR3 size: 13 residues.

The V gene is TRBV29-1, the J gene TRBJ2-7; TRBD2 might be the D (5 bases). CDR1 SQVTM and CDR2 ANQGSEA come from the germline V gene. CDR3 length: 11 amino acids. Trimming removed 5 bases at V and 5 bases at J, with 10 bases between. Here the CDR3 reads CSVKEVHEQYF. The CDR3 nucleotides are TGCAGCGTTAAGGAGGTCCACGAGCAGTACTTC.

The V call is TRBV7-9, the J call TRBJ1-4; weak D call: TRBD1 (5 bases). Germline V gene lookup returns CDR1 SEHNR and CDR2 FQNEAQ (reference sequence). This CDR3 has 14 amino acids. With 2 bases removed from V and 6 bases from J, the gap between germline ends came to 10 bases. CDR3 DNA: TGTGCCAGCAGCTTATGGGCGGGGGATGAAAAACTGTTTTTT. As protein: CASSLWAGDEKLFF.

The V gene is TRBV6-4, the J gene TRBJ1-5; D remains ambiguous. Deletions cut 4 bases from V and 7 bases from J, with 11 bases between. The CDR3 runs to 13 residues. CDR1 is MRHNA, CDR2 SNTAGT, per germline. DNA of the CDR3: TGTGCCAGCAGTGCCGAGGAAGGCCAGCCCCAGCATTTT. This encodes CASSAEEGQPQHF.

V and J are TRBV29-1 and TRBJ2-3, with TRBD2 matching 10 bases. The germline gives CDR1 SQVTM, CDR2 ANQGSEA. V shed 1 base and J 5 bases; nucleotides not matched to a gene: 3. There are 14 residues in the CDR3. CDR3 residues: CSVEASGGGDTQYF. CDR3 bases: TGCAGCGTTGAAGCTAGCGGGGGCGGAGATACGCAGTATTTT.